This paragraph reports one TCR beta chain. Its target is unknown. These data come from a study of T-cell memory formation after mild COVID-19. Study observations and caveats: Whether day 37 second-wave clones are SARS-CoV-2-specific was not confirmed. Contracting clones from day 15 to 85 had balanced CD4/CD8; later expanders favoured CD4+.

Trimming took off 3 bases at V and 1 base at J, with 11 bases between the two ends. Germline V gene sequence: CDR1 SGHTA, CDR2 FQGNSA. CDR3 length: 15 residues. TCRdb analysed the 5' RACE reads with MiXCR anew, one entry per CDR3 protein. The table has 200,000 to 250,000 distinct CDR3 sequences, just over 9.5% seen once. Sequencing was done on a sample of PBMCs or a T cell subset sorted from them (not recorded which). The TCR sequence derives from a man aged 18 to 29 who had mild COVID-19 (a few samples of this study predate the infection). Cell type and time point are not known. The rearrangement links TRBV7-2 to TRBJ2-3; D not resolved. DNA of the CDR3: TGTGCCAGCAGCTTTGTCGCAGAACGCACAGATACGCAGTATTTT. Protein sequence: CASSFVAERTDTQYF.